The 11 T cell receptor beta chains given below trace back to one sample, sequenced in a study of blood T cell repertoires in COVID-19 (dated by TCRdb to 2020 to 2022). The method was the immunoSEQ multiplex PCR assay. This is the immuneACCESS table as TCRdb keeps it, with only in-frame sequences that have V and J called. A part of the clones is gone; compared with another copy, unresolved V genes explain less than half, and the rest is unexplained. The sample table records roughly 210,000 clones; about nine tenths of these occur just once. The top ten clonotypes cover 5.5% to 8.5% of the sample. Sequenced: PBMCs or T cells enriched from blood (not recorded which). Receptors were obtained from a man aged 25-45 years in a cohort exposed to, infected with or recovered from COVID-19 (not recorded which).

The chain recombines TRBV11-2 with TRBJ2-2, with TRBD2 matching 9 bases. CDR1 is SGHAT and CDR2 is FQNNGV in the germline V gene. V was clipped by 3 bases and J by 3 bases; unmatched bases: 5. The length of the CDR3 is 16 residues. CDR3 nucleotides: TGTGCCAGCAGCTTTGGGCTAGCGGGATACACCGGGGAGCTGTTTTTT. Protein product: CASSFGLAGYTGELFF.

The chain recombines TRBV9 with TRBJ2-1; TRBD2 matches 11 bases. Trimming took 5 bases from V and 4 from J; bases not matched to a gene: 5. The CDR3 sequence is 15 residues long. CDR1 SGDLS and CDR2 YYNGEE come from the germline V gene. CDR3 region: CASSSTSGGYNEQFF. The DNA for the CDR3 is TGTGCCAGCAGTTCTACTAGCGGGGGATACAATGAGCAGTTCTTC.

The rearrangement joins TRBV3-1 (or the pseudogene TRBV3-2) to TRBJ1-2; D is uncertain. Trimming shortened V by 5 bases and J by 2 bases, and 15 bases separated the two germline ends. The V gene's germline CDR1 is LGHDT and CDR2 YNNKEL (reference sequence). The CDR3 consists of 15 residues. The CDR3 region has the DNA TGTGCCAGCAGCGCCCGACAAGCTCCAAACTATGGCTACACCTTC. Translating gives CASSARQAPNYGYTF.

This rearrangement joins TRBV4-2 to TRBJ1-1, with TRBD1 as a possible D gene (5 bases). This CDR3 comprises 16 residues. Between the trimmed V and J ends, which lost 0 bases and 1 base, there was a span of 12 bases. Per the germline V gene, CDR1 is LGHNA and CDR2 is YNFKEQ. The CDR3 loop reads CASSQEAGHPNTEAFF. For the CDR3, the DNA is TGTGCCAGCAGCCAAGAAGCTGGACACCCGAACACTGAAGCTTTCTTT.

The chain links TRBV2 to TRBJ1-6; 8 bases map to TRBD1. J was trimmed by 6 bases and V by 8 bases; bases with no gene match: 3. Per the germline V gene, CDR1 is SNHLY and CDR2 is FYNNEI. The CDR3 spans 13 residues. As DNA, the CDR3 is TGTGCCAGCGTCGGACAGGGTAATTCACCCCTCCACTTT. It encodes CASVGQGNSPLHF.

The rearrangement links TRBV2 to TRBJ2-2, with 11 positions matching TRBD1. With V trimmed by 6 bases and J by 4 bases, 4 bases remained unmatched. Germline V gene sequence: CDR1 SNHLY, CDR2 FYNNEI. The CDR3 covers 15 residues. CDR3 bases: TGTGCCAGCAGCTGGGACAGGGGGTTCACCGGGGAGCTGTTTTTT. Its protein is CASSWDRGFTGELFF.

This clone has a single count. The genes are TRBV6-5 and TRBJ2-5; TRBD2 is a possible D gene (5 bases). This CDR3 contains 16 residues. Germline loops: CDR1 MNHEY, CDR2 SVGAGI. The ends were cut back, 2 bases at V and 5 bases at J, with 18 bases in the middle. CDR3: CASSYRQEGARETQYF. CDR3 coding DNA: TGTGCCAGCAGTTACCGTCAAGAGGGAGCCAGGGAGACCCAGTACTTC.

V usage is TRBV19 and J usage is TRBJ2-2; TRBD2 aligns across 13 bases. The V gene end was trimmed by 7 bases and the J gene end by 5 bases; junction bases not matched to a gene: 4. Germline CDR1 reads LNHDA; CDR2 reads SQIVND (reference sequence). There are 15 residues in the CDR3. The chain's CDR3 is CASTTGLAGTGELFF. The CDR3 bases are TGTGCCAGTACCACGGGACTAGCGGGAACCGGGGAGCTGTTTTTT.

In DNA, the CDR3 is TGTGCCAGTAGTACCGGGACAGCGGATTCTATCTATGGCTACACCTTC. This sequence encodes CASSTGTADSIYGYTF. The chain combines TRBV19 with TRBJ1-2; TRBD1 matches at 7 bases. The V gene's germline CDR1 is LNHDA and CDR2 SQIVND (reference sequence). This CDR3 is built from 16 residues. V gave up 4 bases and J gave up 4 bases; unmatched junction bases: 12.

CDR3 region: CASSPLPQTYDYEQYF. The CDR3 nucleotides read TGTGCCAGCAGTCCTCTGCCACAGACGTACGACTACGAGCAGTACTTC. The chain couples TRBV6-4 to TRBJ2-7; D uncertain. Per the germline V gene, CDR1 is MRHNA and CDR2 is SNTAGT. The CDR3 is 16 residues long. The V gene lost 5 bases and the J gene lost 3 bases, with 20 bases spanning the gap.

This clone has a single count. V gene TRBV14 combines with J gene TRBJ2-4; 7 bases map to TRBD1. Germline V gene sequence: CDR1 SGHDN, CDR2 FVKESK. This CDR3 is built from 13 residues. V lost 6 bases and J lost 10; bases outside the gene matches: 9. CDR3 protein: CASSPGTDLIQYF. The CDR3 bases are TGTGCCAGCAGTCCCGGGACAGACTTAATTCAGTACTTC. The variable domain in full, with the rest retrieved from reference TRBV14 and TRBJ2-4, is EAGVTQFPSHSVIEKGQTVTLRCDPISGHDNLYWYRRVMGKEIKFLLHFVKESKQDESGMPNNRFLAERTGGTYSTLKVQPAELEDSGVYFCASSPGTDLIQYFGAGTRLSVL.